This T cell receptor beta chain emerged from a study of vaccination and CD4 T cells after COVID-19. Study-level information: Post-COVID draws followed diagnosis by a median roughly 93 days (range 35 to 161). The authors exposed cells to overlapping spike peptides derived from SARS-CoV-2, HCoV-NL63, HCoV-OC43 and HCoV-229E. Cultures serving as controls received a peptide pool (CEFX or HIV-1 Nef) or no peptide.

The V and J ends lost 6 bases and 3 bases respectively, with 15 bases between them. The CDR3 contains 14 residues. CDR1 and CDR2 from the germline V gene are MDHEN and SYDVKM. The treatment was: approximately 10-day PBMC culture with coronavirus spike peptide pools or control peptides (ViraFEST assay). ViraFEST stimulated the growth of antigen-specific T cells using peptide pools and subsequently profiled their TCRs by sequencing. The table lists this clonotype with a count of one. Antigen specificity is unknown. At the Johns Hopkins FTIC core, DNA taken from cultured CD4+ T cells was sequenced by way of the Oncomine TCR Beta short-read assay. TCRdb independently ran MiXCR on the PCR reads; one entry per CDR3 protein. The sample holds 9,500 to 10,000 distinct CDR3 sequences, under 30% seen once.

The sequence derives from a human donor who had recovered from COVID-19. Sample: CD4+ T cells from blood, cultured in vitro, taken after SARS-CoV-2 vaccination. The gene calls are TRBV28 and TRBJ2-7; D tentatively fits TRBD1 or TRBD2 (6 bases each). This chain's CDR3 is CASSLGGTGYEQYF. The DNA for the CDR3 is TGTGCCAGCAGCCTAGGGGGGACCGGCTACGAGCAGTACTTC.